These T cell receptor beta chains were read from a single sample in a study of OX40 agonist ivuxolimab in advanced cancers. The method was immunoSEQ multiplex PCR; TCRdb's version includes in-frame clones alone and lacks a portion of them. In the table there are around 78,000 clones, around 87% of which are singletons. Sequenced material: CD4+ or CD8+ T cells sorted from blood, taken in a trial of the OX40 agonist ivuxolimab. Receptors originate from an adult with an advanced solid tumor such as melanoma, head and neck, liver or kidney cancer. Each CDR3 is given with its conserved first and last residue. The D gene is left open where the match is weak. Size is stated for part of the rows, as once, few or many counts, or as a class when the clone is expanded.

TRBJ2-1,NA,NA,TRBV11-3,CASSPTTTHGEGSIF,TGTGCCAGCAGCCCCACCACTACACATGGAGAGGGCTCCATCTTC
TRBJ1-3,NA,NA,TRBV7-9,CASSNPGGDTIYF,TGTGCCAGCAGCAATCCGGGGGGGGACACCATATATTTT
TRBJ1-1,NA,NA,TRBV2,CASNMDGGNTEAFF,TGTGCCAGCAATATGGACGGCGGGAACACTGAAGCTTTCTTT
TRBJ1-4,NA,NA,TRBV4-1,CASSQGREEEKLFF,TGCGCCAGCAGCCAAGGCAGGGAAGAAGAAAAACTGTTTTTT
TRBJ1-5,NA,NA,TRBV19,CASSPGANQPQHF,TGTGCCAGTAGTCCGGGGGCTAATCAGCCCCAGCATTTT
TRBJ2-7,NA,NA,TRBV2,CASSGGSYEQYF,TGTGCCAGCAGTGGGGGTTCCTACGAGCAGTACTTC
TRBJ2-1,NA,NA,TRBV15,CATSRDAGSYNEQFF,TGTGCCACCAGCAGAGATGCAGGGTCCTACAATGAGCAGTTCTTC
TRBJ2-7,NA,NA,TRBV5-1,CASSSGPGSSYEQYF,TGCGCCAGCAGCTCGGGTCCGGGTAGCTCCTACGAGCAGTACTTC
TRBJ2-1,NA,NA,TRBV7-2,CASSVRGLAGGSREQFF,TGTGCCAGCAGCGTTAGGGGGCTGGCGGGAGGTTCTCGTGAGCAGTTCTTC
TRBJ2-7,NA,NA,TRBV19,CASSIGHVYEQYF,TGTGCCAGTAGCATAGGACATGTGTACGAGCAGTACTTC
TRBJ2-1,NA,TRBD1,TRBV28,CASSTGGSYNEQFF,TGTGCCAGCTCGACAGGGGGATCCTACAATGAGCAGTTCTTC
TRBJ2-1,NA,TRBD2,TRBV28,CASAGGPRQRGEQFF,TGTGCCAGCGCGGGAGGGCCCCGTCAAAGGGGTGAGCAGTTCTTC
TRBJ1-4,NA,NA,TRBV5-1,CASSGVSNEKLFF,TGCGCCAGCAGCGGGGTCTCTAATGAAAAACTGTTTTTT
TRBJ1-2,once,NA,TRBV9,CASSVGWGINYGYTF,TGTGCCAGCAGCGTAGGGTGGGGGATTAACTATGGCTACACCTTC
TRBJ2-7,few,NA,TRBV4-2,CASSQEIGQNSYEQYF,TGTGCCAGCAGCCAAGAGATAGGGCAGAACTCCTACGAGCAGTACTTC
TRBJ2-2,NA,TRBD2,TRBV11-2,CASSLATSGSFTGELFF,TGTGCCAGCAGCTTAGCCACTAGCGGGAGTTTCACCGGGGAGCTGTTTTTT
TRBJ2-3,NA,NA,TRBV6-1,CATVTGSDTQYF,TGTGCCACCGTGACCGGGTCAGATACGCAGTATTTT
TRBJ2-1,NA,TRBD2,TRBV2,CASSEVLAAYNEQFF,TGTGCCAGCAGTGAAGTTCTAGCGGCCTACAATGAGCAGTTCTTC
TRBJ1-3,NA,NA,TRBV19,CASSPQGSGNTIYF,TGTGCCAGTAGTCCACAGGGCTCCGGAAACACCATATATTTT
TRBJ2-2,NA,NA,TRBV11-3,CASSPLVMSYTGELFF,TGTGCCAGCAGCCCTCTCGTGATGTCGTACACCGGGGAGCTGTTTTTT
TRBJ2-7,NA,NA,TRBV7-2,CASSSAVSRGTYEQYF,TGTGCCAGCAGCTCCGCCGTTTCGCGGGGTACCTACGAGCAGTACTTC
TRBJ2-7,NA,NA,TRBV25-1,CASSASLGEASSYEQYF,TGTGCCAGCAGTGCATCCTTGGGGGAGGCTAGCTCCTACGAGCAGTACTTC
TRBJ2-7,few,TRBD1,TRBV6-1,CASSVMTGKGIYYEQYF,TGTGCCAGCAGTGTAATGACAGGGAAAGGGATTTACTACGAGCAGTACTTC
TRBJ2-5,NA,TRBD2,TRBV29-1,CSVTSPQETQYF,TGCAGCGTGACTAGCCCACAAGAGACCCAGTACTTC
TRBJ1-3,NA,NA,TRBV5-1,CASSPTSSGNTIYF,TGTGCCAGCAGCCCGACGTCGTCTGGAAACACCATATATTTT
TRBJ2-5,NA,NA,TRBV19,CASTPEGPLGETQYF,TGTGCCAGTACCCCGGAGGGCCCATTGGGAGAGACCCAGTACTTC
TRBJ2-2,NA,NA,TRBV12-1,CASSFGVPGSTGELFF,TGTGCCAGCAGCTTTGGCGTTCCAGGGTCAACCGGGGAGCTGTTTTTT
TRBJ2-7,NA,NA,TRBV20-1,CSASYYEQYF,TGCAGTGCTTCATACTACGAGCAGTACTTC
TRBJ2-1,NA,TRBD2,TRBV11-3,CASSPTSGIVYEQFF,TGTGCCAGCAGTCCTACTAGCGGGATAGTCTATGAGCAGTTCTTC
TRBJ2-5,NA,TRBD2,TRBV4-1,CASSQAGGRWTETQYF,TGCGCCAGCAGCCAAGCGGGGGGGCGGTGGACAGAGACCCAGTACTTC
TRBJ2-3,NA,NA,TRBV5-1,CASSPGTSQSTDTQYF,TGCGCCAGCAGCCCCGGGACGTCCCAAAGCACAGATACGCAGTATTTT
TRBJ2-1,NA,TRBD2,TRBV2,CAREGLAGKSSYNEQFF,TGTGCCAGGGAGGGACTAGCGGGTAAAAGCTCCTACAATGAGCAGTTCTTC
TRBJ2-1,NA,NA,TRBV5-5,CASSSWGNEQFF,TGTGCCAGCAGCTCCTGGGGGAATGAGCAGTTCTTC
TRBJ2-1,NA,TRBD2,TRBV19,CASSSGLAGANEQFF,TGTGCCAGTAGTTCAGGCCTAGCGGGAGCCAATGAGCAGTTCTTC
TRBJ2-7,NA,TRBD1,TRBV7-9,CASTTIGTATYEQYF,TGTGCCAGCACTACAATAGGGACAGCAACCTACGAGCAGTACTTC
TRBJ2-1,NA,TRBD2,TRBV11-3,CASSLLAGDPPEDEQFF,TGTGCCAGCAGCTTACTAGCGGGAGACCCCCCTGAGGATGAGCAGTTCTTC
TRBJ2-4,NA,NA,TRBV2,CASRESVALAKNIQYF,TGTGCCAGCAGGGAGTCGGTGGCTCTAGCCAAAAACATTCAGTACTTC
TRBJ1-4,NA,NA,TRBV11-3,CASSLPGNEKLFF,TGTGCCAGCAGCTTGCCGGGTAATGAAAAACTGTTTTTT
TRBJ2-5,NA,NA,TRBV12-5,CASSFSSGQETQYF,TGTGCTAGTTCCTTCAGTAGCGGACAAGAGACCCAGTACTTC
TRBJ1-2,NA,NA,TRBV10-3,CAISESRQGGDYGYTF,TGTGCCATCAGTGAGTCGAGGCAGGGTGGCGACTATGGCTACACCTTC
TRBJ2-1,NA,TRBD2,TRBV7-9,CASSLAGTSFSEQFF,TGTGCCAGCAGCTTAGCGGGGACTAGCTTCAGTGAGCAGTTCTTC
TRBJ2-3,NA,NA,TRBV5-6,CASSLAGKDTQYF,TGTGCCAGCAGCTTGGCCGGGAAAGATACGCAGTATTTT
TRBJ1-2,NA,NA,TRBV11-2,CASSLDFPSPFFPNYGYTF,TGTGCCAGCAGCTTAGATTTTCCTTCGCCCTTCTTCCCTAACTATGGCTACACCTTC